This is a list of T cell receptor beta chains from one sample in a study of blood T cell repertoires in COVID-19. Sequencing used immunoSEQ multiplex PCR; TCRdb keeps in-frame clones, though not all of them. Of about 200,000 clones in the sample, around three quarters were seen once. Sequenced input: peripheral blood. The receptors here all came from a woman between 70 and 85 years old with acute or convalescent COVID-19. CDR3s include the opening cysteine and the closing phenylalanine or tryptophan. The D gene is left open where the match is weak. Not every row has a clone size; where given, it reads once, few, many or a size class.

clone_size	d_call	v_call	j_call	cdr3_nt	cdr3_aa
few	NA	TRBV30	TRBJ2-7	TGTGCCTGGAGGCAGCGTTATTCCTACGAGCAGTACTTC	CAWRQRYSYEQYF
NA	NA	TRBV29-1	TRBJ1-2	TGCAGCGTTGTCACGGGTGGCTACACCTTC	CSVVTGGYTF
NA	TRBD2	TRBV9	TRBJ2-7	TGTGCCAGCAGCGTAGGACTAGCGGGTCCTAGCGAGCAGTACTTC	CASSVGLAGPSEQYF
NA	NA	TRBV7-8	TRBJ1-5	TGTGCCAGCAGCTTACTCAGGGTTCGAGGCAATCAGCCCCAGCATTTT	CASSLLRVRGNQPQHF
NA	NA	TRBV7-9	TRBJ2-1	TGTGCCAGCAGCCAGGATGGTGCCCGGTCCTACAATGAGCAGTTCTTC	CASSQDGARSYNEQFF
NA	TRBD1	TRBV19	TRBJ2-7	TGTGCCAGTAGTATCGGGACAGCCTACGAGCAGTACTTC	CASSIGTAYEQYF
NA	NA	TRBV11-2	TRBJ2-1	TGTGCCAGCAGCTTAACAGCGGGTCAATCCTACAATGAGCAGTTCTTC	CASSLTAGQSYNEQFF
NA	NA	TRBV12-3/TRBV12-4	TRBJ2-5	TGTGCCAGCAGTTTAACTAGGTGGGAGACCCAGTACTTC	CASSLTRWETQYF
few	TRBD1	TRBV6-6	TRBJ1-2	TGTGCCAGCAGTCCCCGGGACAGCTATGGCTACACCTTC	CASSPRDSYGYTF
NA	TRBD2	TRBV7-9	TRBJ2-1	TGTGCCAGCAGCTCTCTAGCGGGAGTGATGTCGGATGAGCAGTTCTTC	CASSSLAGVMSDEQFF
few	TRBD1	TRBV7-9	TRBJ2-2	TGTGCCAGCAGACGGACAGGGGATACCGGGGAGCTGTTTTTT	CASRRTGDTGELFF
NA	TRBD1	TRBV4-2	TRBJ2-1	TGTGCCAGCAGCACCCTCTCGACAGGGGCGAATGAGCAGTTCTTC	CASSTLSTGANEQFF
once	NA	TRBV18	TRBJ2-3	TGTGCCAGCTCACCAATGGGGCACACAGATACGCAGTATTTT	CASSPMGHTDTQYF
few	TRBD1	TRBV3-1/TRBV3-2	TRBJ1-2	TGTGCCAGCAGCTTCCAGGGGGCCTTTAACTATGGCTACACCTTC	CASSFQGAFNYGYTF
NA	NA	TRBV11-3	TRBJ1-3	TGTGCCAGCAGCTTAGGAGCGGGGAACTCTGGAAACACCATATATTTT	CASSLGAGNSGNTIYF
NA	NA	TRBV7-2	TRBJ2-5	TGTGCCAGCAGGCGGTGGGAAGAGACCCAGTACTTC	CASRRWEETQYF
once	NA	TRBV9	TRBJ2-7	TGTGCCAGCAGCGGTAGCCCGGACAGCTCCTACGAGCAGTACTTC	CASSGSPDSSYEQYF
many	NA	TRBV21-1	TRBJ1-2	TGTGCCAGCAGCAAAATTATATTGGAGATGAAGGCTGGCTACACCTTC	CASSKIILEMKAGYTF
NA	TRBD2	TRBV28	TRBJ2-5	TGTGCCAGCAGGACTAGCGGGAGTAGGGAGACCCAGTACTTC	CASRTSGSRETQYF
NA	TRBD2	TRBV28	TRBJ2-7	TGTGCCAGCAGTACCCCAGCGGGAGGGCCCGTGGGGATCTACGAGCAGTACTTC	CASSTPAGGPVGIYEQYF
NA	NA	TRBV7-9	TRBJ2-1	TGTGCCAGCAGCTTAACTATATTTCAGTTCTTC	CASSLTIFQFF
once	NA	TRBV10-3	TRBJ2-3	TGTGCCATCAGTGTCCGGGGAATCACAGATACGCAGTATTTT	CAISVRGITDTQYF
NA	NA	TRBV28	TRBJ1-2	TGTGCCAGCAGTTTAGGGGGCCAGAGGTATGGCTACACCTTC	CASSLGGQRYGYTF
NA	TRBD2	TRBV10-1	TRBJ2-2	TGCGCCAGCAGTGTGGGGGGGAGCGGGGGGAACACCGGGGAGCTGTTTTTT	CASSVGGSGGNTGELFF
NA	NA	TRBV7-2	TRBJ2-5	TGTGCCAGCAGCTTCTCAGTGTTGGAGACCCAGTACTTC	CASSFSVLETQYF
NA	NA	TRBV5-4	TRBJ2-2	TGTGCCAGCAGCTTGTTATCAGCGAACACCGGGGAGCTGTTTTTT	CASSLLSANTGELFF
NA	NA	TRBV28	TRBJ2-4	TGTGCCAGCTCAAGGGACAAGCTAGCCAAAAACATTCAGTACTTC	CASSRDKLAKNIQYF
NA	NA	TRBV2	TRBJ2-1	TGTGCCAGCAGCGCCACTCATGGTGATGAGCAGTTCTTC	CASSATHGDEQFF
NA	NA	TRBV18	TRBJ1-5	TGTGCCAGCTCACCGATGGCAGGGAGCAATCAGCCCCAGCATTTT	CASSPMAGSNQPQHF
NA	NA	TRBV7-2	TRBJ2-4	TGTGCCAGCAGCTGGGGGACAAGGGAAAACATTCAGTACTTC	CASSWGTRENIQYF
few	NA	TRBV6-5	TRBJ1-1	TGTGCCAGCAGCGCTTCAGGGTTTGGCACTGAAGCTTTCTTT	CASSASGFGTEAFF
once	TRBD1	TRBV5-1	TRBJ1-6	TGCGCCAGCAGGTCCGGGACAGATAATTCACCCCTCCACTTT	CASRSGTDNSPLHF
NA	NA	TRBV19	TRBJ1-5	TGTGCCACAACACAGGGTCCTGGCAATCAGCCCCAGCATTTT	CATTQGPGNQPQHF
NA	NA	TRBV10-3	TRBJ1-1	TGTGCCATCAGTGAGTCGACCCGGGACTCTGAAGCTTTCTTT	CAISESTRDSEAFF
NA	NA	TRBV5-4	TRBJ1-4	TGTGCCAGCAGCTTGGCCGGGATCCCTGAAAAACTGTTTTTT	CASSLAGIPEKLFF
NA	NA	TRBV6-6	TRBJ2-7	TGTGCCAGCAGTACTACAGGTTACGAGCAGTACTTC	CASSTTGYEQYF
NA	NA	TRBV29-1	TRBJ1-5	TGCAGCGTCCGGACTGACCATAGCAATCAGCCCCAGCATTTT	CSVRTDHSNQPQHF
many	NA	TRBV19	TRBJ2-6	TGTGCCAGTAGTATCATAGCTGGGGCCAACGTCCTGACTTTC	CASSIIAGANVLTF
NA	NA	TRBV18	TRBJ1-5	TGTGCCAGCTCACCACTGGACAGAAATCAGCCCCAGCATTTT	CASSPLDRNQPQHF